This passage covers 32 T cell receptor beta chains from one sample sequenced in a study of control samples from healthy donors and cancer patients. Generated by immunoSEQ multiplex PCR, the TCRdb table keeps only in-frame clones and is missing some. The sample records 230,000 or so clones, just under 95% being singletons. Sequencing was performed on blood. These receptors originate from a middle-aged man in good health.

The V call is TRBV15, the J call TRBJ1-5; 10 nucleotides line up with TRBD1. V was clipped by 0 bases and J by 5 bases; unmatched bases: 4. Germline lookup yields CDR1 LNHNV and CDR2 YYDKDF (reference sequence). This CDR3 is 16 amino acids long. The CDR3 reads CATSREGQGPDQPQHF. CDR3 in DNA: TGTGCCACCAGCAGAGAGGGACAGGGGCCAGATCAGCCCCAGCATTTT.

This clone was detected only once. The rearrangement links TRBV5-1 to TRBJ2-2, with TRBD1 matching over 9 bases. Germline V gene data show CDR1 as SGHRS and CDR2 as YFSETQ. CDR3 length equals 15 residues. V shed 4 bases and J 4 bases; nucleotides not matched to a gene: 5. CDR3 sequence reads: CASSADRGGTGELFF. The DNA of the CDR3 is TGCGCCAGCAGCGCGGACAGGGGCGGCACCGGGGAGCTGTTTTTT. The full variable domain, with the rest looked up from reference TRBV5-1 and TRBJ2-2, is KAGVTQTPRYLIKTRGQQVTLSCSPISGHRSVSWYQQTPGQGLQFLFEYFSETQRNKGNFPGRFSGRQFSNSRSEMNVSTLELGDSALYLCASSADRGGTGELFFGEGSRLTVL.

This chain joins TRBV28 and TRBJ2-3, with D hard to call. Germline V gene data show CDR1 as MDHEN and CDR2 as SYDVKM. Trimming took 5 bases from V and 6 from J, leaving 9 bases between them. CDR3 length equals 12 residues. The CDR3 protein is CASSDSLDTQYF. CDR3 DNA sequence: TGTGCCAGCAGTGATTCATTGGATACGCAGTATTTT.

V and J are TRBV7-2 and TRBJ2-1, with D possibly being TRBD1 (6 bases). The CDR3 spans 13 residues. V was cut by 4 bases and J by 12 bases, with 16 bases left in between. Germline lookup yields CDR1 SGHTA and CDR2 FQGNSA. CDR3 sequence (DNA): TGTGCCAGCAGCTCCGCCCCGGGACACCTGCAGTTCTTC. The encoded protein is CASSSAPGHLQFF.

V is TRBV5-1 and J is TRBJ1-2; 9 nucleotides align to TRBD1. V gave up 7 bases and J gave up 8 bases; unmatched junction bases: 9. In germline, CDR1 is SGHRS, CDR2 YFSETQ. The CDR3 runs 13 residues. DNA of the CDR3: TGCGCCAGCCACTACAGGGGGCTTACGGGCTACACCTTC. This encodes CASHYRGLTGYTF.

This CDR3 reads CASSMTGGGLLFF. The CDR3 DNA is TGCGCCAGCAGCATGACAGGGGGCGGTTTGCTGTTTTTT. V usage is TRBV5-1 and J usage is TRBJ1-4; 10 bases agree with TRBD1. The CDR3 loop spans 13 amino acids. V dropped 4 bases and J dropped 14; count of bases not matched to a gene: 8. Looked up from germline, CDR1 is SGHRS and CDR2 is YFSETQ.

The chain combines TRBV19 with TRBJ2-3; D call uncertain. The length of the CDR3 is 17 residues. Germline V gives CDR1 LNHDA, CDR2 SQIVND (reference sequence). V lost 6 bases, J lost 8 bases, and 27 bases lay in between. The CDR3 sequence: CASRSPQLQTSRSTQYF. As DNA, the CDR3 is TGTGCCAGTAGGTCCCCCCAACTACAGACGAGCCGGAGTACGCAGTATTTT.

The rearrangement joins TRBV5-8 to TRBJ1-6; 10 bases are shared with TRBD1. V trimming: 4 bases; J trimming: 10 bases; junction bases outside the gene matches: 5. CDR1 and CDR2 (germline): SGHTS, YDEGEE. The CDR3 spans 14 residues. CDR3 nucleotides: TGTGCCAGCAGCCAGGGACAGGGGCCATCACCCCTCCACTTT. Encoded protein: CASSQGQGPSPLHF. The full variable domain, completed using reference TRBV5-8 and TRBJ1-6, is EAGVTQSPTHLIKTRGQQATLRCSPISGHTSVYWYQQALGLGLQFLLWYDEGEERNRGNFPPRFSGRQFPNYSSELNVNALELEDSALYLCASSQGQGPSPLHFGNGTRLTVT.

CDR3 nucleotides: TGTGCCAGCAGCCTGGACAGTGTTGACTACGAGCAGTACTTC. Its protein product is CASSLDSVDYEQYF. V and J are TRBV5-4 and TRBJ2-7; a weak D match, TRBD1 (6 bases). Trimming pared 4 bases from V and 3 bases from J, leaving 14 bases between. The V gene's germline CDR1 is SGHNT and CDR2 YYREEE (reference sequence). CDR3 length: 14 amino acids.

V gene TRBV5-1 combines with J gene TRBJ2-7, with D possibly called TRBD1 or TRBD2 (5 bases each). V lost 2 bases, J lost 1 base, and 13 bases lay in between. This CDR3 has 15 residues. Germline V lookup: CDR1 SGHRS, CDR2 YFSETQ. The CDR3 is CASSLRDGYSYEQYF. In nucleotides, the CDR3 is TGCGCCAGCAGCTTACGGGACGGATATTCCTACGAGCAGTACTTC.

This chain links TRBV6-5 with TRBJ2-7; 8 positions match TRBD1. Germline CDR1 is MNHEY and CDR2 is SVGAGI. The CDR3 has 15 amino acids. After removal of 7 bases from V and 7 bases from J, the junction contained 15 bases not matched to a gene. DNA of the CDR3: TGTGCCAGCATGCTCTCAGGGGGCGCCCATGGAGAGCAGTACGTC. Its protein product is CASMLSGGAHGEQYV.

V is TRBV24-1 and J is TRBJ1-4, with 11 bases lining up with TRBD1. The CDR3 consists of 14 residues. Trimming removed 3 bases from V and 8 bases from J; junction bases left unmatched: 1. Per the germline V gene, CDR1 is KGHDR and CDR2 is SFDVKD. The CDR3 loop is CATSDGTGGEKLFF. The CDR3 nucleotides read TGTGCCACCAGTGATGGGACAGGGGGGGAAAAACTGTTTTTT.

CDR3: CAWVRGGGISSTDTQYF. In DNA form, the CDR3 reads TGTGCCTGGGTTCGAGGTGGCGGAATCTCAAGCACAGATACGCAGTATTTT. The chain links TRBV30 to TRBJ2-3; no firm D call. The CDR3 totals 17 residues. Per the germline V gene, CDR1 is GTSNPN and CDR2 is SVGIG (reference sequence). The V end was cut by 5 bases, the J end by 0 bases, with 21 bases between.

This chain joins TRBV18 and TRBJ1-6; TRBD1 might be the D (5 bases). The CDR3 spans 14 residues. Germline CDR1 reads KGHSH; CDR2 reads LQKENI. Trimming shortened V by 7 bases and J by 8 bases, and 15 bases separated the two germline ends. This CDR3 reads CASYPGGADSPLHF. CDR3 bases: TGTGCCAGCTACCCGGGTGGGGCGGATTCACCCCTCCACTTT.

This chain links TRBV9 with TRBJ2-7, with TRBD1 matching over 8 bases. Per the germline V gene, CDR1 is SGDLS and CDR2 is YYNGEE. With 4 bases clipped from V and 3 bases from J, the junction kept 21 bases outside the gene matches. The CDR3 spans 19 residues. In nucleotides, the CDR3 is TGTGCCAGCAGCCTATCTATTGACACTCCGGGACAGGTAATCTACGAGCAGTACTTC. Encoded protein: CASSLSIDTPGQVIYEQYF.

The CDR3: CASSLGGVGDTEAFF. For the CDR3, the DNA is TGTGCCAGCAGCCTAGGGGGAGTGGGCGATACTGAAGCTTTCTTT. The chain has TRBV7-9 and TRBJ1-1, with D possibly matching TRBD1 (6 bases). V lost 5 bases and J 5 bases, leaving 18 bases between the germline ends. Germline V gene data show CDR1 as SEHNR and CDR2 as FQNEAQ (reference sequence). CDR3 length equals 15 residues.

CDR3 sequence: CASAVYYEQYF. The CDR3 region has the DNA TGTGCCAGCGCTGTATATTACGAGCAGTACTTC. The chain combines TRBV7-2 with TRBJ2-7; D unresolved. Between the trimmed V and J ends, which lost 8 bases and 4 bases, there was a span of 9 bases. CDR3 size: 11 residues. Germline V CDR1 and CDR2: SGHTA, FQGNSA.

The chain uses TRBV18 and TRBJ1-5; D might be TRBD1 (6 bases). Germline CDR1 KGHSH, CDR2 LQKENI. The CDR3 runs 14 residues. V was cut by 1 base and J by 4 bases, with 8 bases left in between. The CDR3 region has the DNA TGTGCCAGCTCACCACAGGGGGTAAATCAGCCCCAGCATTTT. This encodes CASSPQGVNQPQHF.

The chain has TRBV5-5 and TRBJ1-2; 7 positions match TRBD1. This CDR3 region has 17 residues. The J segment lost 2 bases and the V segment lost 0 bases, leaving 10 bases of the junction unmatched. CDR1 and CDR2 from the germline V gene are SGHKS and YYEKEE (reference sequence). The chain's CDR3 is CASSLAPRGITNYGYTF. CDR3 nucleotide sequence: TGTGCCAGCAGCTTGGCCCCCAGGGGGATAACGAACTATGGCTACACCTTC.

The chain recombines TRBV28 with TRBJ1-2; D unresolved. The CDR3 has 12 amino acids. The V gene lost 5 bases and the J gene lost 6 bases, with 10 bases spanning the gap. Germline values: CDR1 MDHEN, CDR2 SYDVKM. This CDR3 is CASSLGLDGYTF. CDR3 DNA sequence: TGTGCCAGCAGTCTGGGTCTGGATGGCTACACCTTC.

The count of this clone is one. J is TRBJ1-2 and V is TRBV3-1 (or the pseudogene TRBV3-2), with D maybe TRBD1 (5 bases). The CDR3 has 14 amino acids. Germline loops: CDR1 LGHDT, CDR2 YNNKEL (reference sequence). The germline V and J ends were trimmed by 1 base and 8 bases, with 14 bases remaining between them. The CDR3 bases are TGTGCCAGCAGCCAAGGAGGGGCTCCCAGGGGCTACACCTTC. Its protein product is CASSQGGAPRGYTF.

The V call is TRBV28, the J call TRBJ2-7; possibly TRBD2 for D (6 bases). This CDR3 region has 14 residues. Trimming took 4 bases from V and 0 from J, leaving 10 bases between them. Germline CDR1 reads MDHEN; CDR2 reads SYDVKM. The CDR3 DNA reads TGTGCCAGCAGTTCCAGGAGGGCCTCCTACGAGCAGTACGTC. Protein product: CASSSRRASYEQYV.

The rearrangement links TRBV18 to TRBJ2-2; D is undetermined. The CDR3 is 11 amino acids. Deletions cut 6 bases from V and 7 bases from J, with 6 bases between. Per the germline V gene, CDR1 is KGHSH and CDR2 is LQKENI. CDR3 sequence (DNA): TGTGCCAGCTCCCCCGGCGGGGAGCTGTTTTTT. This translates into CASSPGGELFF.

The CDR3 protein is CATSRDMGTVSGGYTF. The CDR3 region has the DNA TGTGCCACCAGCAGAGATATGGGGACAGTTTCTGGTGGCTACACCTTC. This chain uses TRBV15 with TRBJ1-2; the match to TRBD1 covers 7 bases. The J segment lost 7 bases and the V segment lost 0 bases, leaving 11 bases of the junction unmatched. This CDR3 has 16 residues. Per germline, CDR1 LNHNV and CDR2 YYDKDF (reference sequence).

The V and J genes are TRBV27 and TRBJ1-1, with D unclear. Deletions cut 5 bases from V and 3 bases from J, with 4 bases between. The CDR3 runs to 11 residues. The germline gives CDR1 MNHEY, CDR2 SMNVEV (reference sequence). The CDR3 bases are TGTGCCAGCAGTGGGGACACTGAAGCTTTCTTT. Its protein product is CASSGDTEAFF.

The chain joins TRBV6-6 to TRBJ1-5; D gene unclear. V was trimmed by 6 bases and J by 2 bases, leaving 17 bases between them. The germline CDR1 and CDR2 sequences are MNHNY and SVGAGI (reference sequence). CDR3 length equals 16 residues. CDR3 loop: CASSHPGPRGNQPQHF. The CDR3 coding sequence is TGTGCCAGCAGCCACCCGGGTCCACGGGGCAATCAGCCCCAGCATTTT.

The V gene is TRBV6-6, the J gene TRBJ1-5; D is possibly TRBD1 (5 bases). The V gene's germline CDR1 is MNHNY and CDR2 SVGAGI (reference sequence). This CDR3 is 15 amino acids long. Deletions cut 7 bases from V and 6 bases from J, with 19 bases between. The CDR3 loop reads CASTSAGRGSQPQHF. For the CDR3, the DNA is TGTGCCAGCACCTCCGCGGGGCGGGGTTCTCAGCCCCAGCATTTT.

V and J are TRBV7-2 and TRBJ2-1; 10 bases are a match to TRBD2. Germline values: CDR1 SGHTA, CDR2 FQGNSA. V trimming: 4 bases; J trimming: 0 bases; junction bases outside the gene matches: 3. This CDR3 is 16 amino acids long. CDR3 in amino acids: CASSSRTSGSYNEQFF. CDR3 in DNA: TGTGCCAGCAGCTCCCGGACTAGCGGCTCCTACAATGAGCAGTTCTTC.

This sequence joins TRBV7-9 and TRBJ1-6; TRBD1 agrees at 9 bases. The CDR3 consists of 14 residues. V lost 3 bases and J lost 9; bases outside the gene matches: 3. CDR1 is SEHNR, CDR2 FQNEAQ, per germline (reference sequence). The chain's CDR3 is CASSFWDRASPLHF. CDR3 DNA: TGTGCCAGCAGCTTCTGGGACAGGGCTTCACCCCTCCACTTT.

This chain joins TRBV20-1 and TRBJ1-2; 7 bases are shared with TRBD1. After removal of 3 bases from V and 2 bases from J, the junction contained 6 bases not matched to a gene. Germline V gene sequence: CDR1 DFQATT, CDR2 SNEGSKA (reference sequence). The CDR3 contains 14 residues. CDR3 sequence reads: CSASITGANYGYTF. CDR3 nucleotides: TGCAGTGCTAGTATTACAGGGGCGAACTATGGCTACACCTTC.

The chain employs TRBV5-1 and TRBJ2-1; D is unresolved. Germline values: CDR1 SGHRS, CDR2 YFSETQ. The V gene lost 0 bases and the J gene lost 0 bases, with 7 bases spanning the gap. This CDR3 comprises 15 residues. CDR3 DNA sequence: TGCGCCAGCAGCTTGGCCCAGGTCTCCTACAATGAGCAGTTCTTC. Translation gives CASSLAQVSYNEQFF.

The J gene is TRBJ1-3, the V gene TRBV5-1; no reliable D call. The germline V and J ends were trimmed by 5 bases and 3 bases, with 18 bases remaining between them. This CDR3 is built from 16 residues. Germline values: CDR1 SGHRS, CDR2 YFSETQ. This CDR3 reads CASSWSPENNGNTIYF. The CDR3 region has the DNA TGCGCCAGCAGTTGGTCGCCGGAGAACAATGGAAACACCATATATTTT.